The present T cell receptor beta chain was sequenced within a study of blood T cell repertoires in COVID-19. Background on the study: Samples of COVID-19 (acute and convalescent) were obtained from the United States, Italy and Spain.

This clone was seen a few times. As processed by the authors: Cell counts per sample came from amplifying reference gene primers. Produced via immunoSEQ multiplex PCR; TCRdb's table is partial and in-frame only. The DNA was the basis for D and trimming; V, J and clone size are from that table. The sample holds about 210,000 clones, approximately 85% seen once. V dropped 7 bases and J dropped 8 bases, with 12 bases sitting between them. The V gene's germline CDR1 is SQVTM and CDR2 ANQGSEA. The CDR3 length is 11 residues. This clonotype originated in a woman aged 70-85 years with COVID-19, enrolled during active disease. This chain links TRBV29-1 with TRBJ2-1, with D hard to call. The sequencing input was peripheral blood. CDR3: CSGGSQDEQFF. For the CDR3, the DNA is TGCAGCGGTGGCAGTCAGGATGAGCAGTTCTTC.